A single sample is the source of the 25 T cell receptor beta chains below, sequenced in a study of cytomegalovirus exposure and HLA in healthy donors. The PCR had 60 Vbeta and 13 Jbeta primers. Sequencing was performed with immunoSEQ multiplex PCR; in TCRdb, only in-frame clones are kept and a portion is missing. The sample records some 93,000 clones, nearly 80% being singletons. Specimen: PBMCs. The receptors were sampled from a woman in her 40s in good health and CMV-seronegative.

V and J are TRBV5-6 and TRBJ2-7, with unresolved D. CDR1 and CDR2 (germline): SGHDT, YYEEEE. V gave up 3 bases and J gave up 2 bases, with 12 bases separating them. This CDR3 spans 14 amino acids. CDR3 protein: CASSSILQTYEQYF. CDR3 coding DNA: TGTGCCAGCAGCTCCATCCTACAGACCTACGAGCAGTACTTC.

This clone was observed a few times. V gene TRBV10-3 combines with J gene TRBJ1-2, with D perhaps matching TRBD1 (6 bases). Germline loops: CDR1 ENHRY, CDR2 SYGVKD. V lost 3 bases and J 8 bases, leaving 16 bases between the germline ends. The CDR3 runs 14 residues. The CDR3 sequence is CAISDPGRGEGYTF. DNA of the CDR3: TGTGCCATCAGTGACCCGGGCAGGGGAGAAGGCTACACCTTC.

CDR3 region: CASSSGTVNEQFF. In DNA form, the CDR3 reads TGCGCCAGCAGCTCCGGGACAGTCAATGAGCAGTTCTTC. The V gene is TRBV5-1, the J gene TRBJ2-1, with 7 bases lining up with TRBD1. The V gene's germline CDR1 is SGHRS and CDR2 YFSETQ. With 3 bases clipped from V and 6 bases from J, the junction kept 3 bases outside the gene matches. The CDR3 contains 13 residues.

This clone was detected once. J is TRBJ2-1 and V is TRBV5-4, with D possibly TRBD2 on 6 matching bases. V was trimmed by 4 bases and J by 7 bases, leaving 18 bases between them. This CDR3 region has 15 residues. CDR1 is SGHNT, CDR2 YYREEE, per germline (reference sequence). CDR3 loop: CASSTRREVYNEQFF. CDR3 in DNA: TGTGCCAGCAGCACAAGGAGGGAGGTTTATAATGAGCAGTTCTTC.

This clone appeared a few times. The chain combines TRBV2 with TRBJ1-2; D is unclear. Germline CDR1 SNHLY, CDR2 FYNNEI. Deletions cut 3 bases from V and 3 bases from J, with 11 bases between. This CDR3 has 14 amino acids. CDR3 amino acids: CASSESSAYYGYTF. The CDR3 nucleotides read TGTGCCAGCAGTGAGTCCAGCGCCTACTATGGCTACACCTTC.

J is TRBJ2-7 and V is TRBV27; weak D call: TRBD2 (6 bases). The CDR3 totals 15 residues. Deletions cut 2 bases from V and 3 bases from J, with 14 bases between. Germline V gene sequence: CDR1 MNHEY, CDR2 SMNVEV (reference sequence). CDR3: CASSLGGTPFYEQYF. The DNA of the CDR3 is TGTGCCAGCAGTTTAGGCGGGACTCCATTCTACGAGCAGTACTTC.

This rearrangement joins TRBV6-5 to TRBJ1-1, with 7 bases lining up with TRBD1. The CDR3 extends over 12 amino acids. The V and J ends lost 8 bases and 10 bases, in that order; junction bases with no gene match: 10. Germline CDR1 is MNHEY and CDR2 is SVGAGI. The CDR3 is CASESRDRRAFF. The CDR3 DNA follows: TGTGCCAGCGAGAGCCGGGACAGACGAGCTTTCTTT.

The rearrangement links TRBV9 to TRBJ1-1, with TRBD1 as a possible D gene (5 bases). Germline V CDR1 and CDR2: SGDLS, YYNGEE. This CDR3 spans 13 amino acids. The V end lost 1 base, the J end lost 1 base, and 5 bases lay between the germline ends. The CDR3 here is CASSVTGNTEAFF. Written as DNA, the CDR3 is TGTGCCAGCAGCGTAACAGGGAACACTGAAGCTTTCTTT.

In its sample, this clone was seen once. CDR3 nucleotides: TGTGCCATCAGTGAGTCGTGGACAGCCAAGGATAGCAATCAGCCCCAGCATTTT. The encoded protein is CAISESWTAKDSNQPQHF. The gene calls are TRBV10-3 and TRBJ1-5, with a possible D match to TRBD1 (6 bases). The germline V gene encodes CDR1 ENHRY and CDR2 SYGVKD. This CDR3 comprises 18 residues. V lost 0 bases, J lost 0 bases, and 15 bases lay in between.

CDR3 nucleotide sequence: TGTGCCAGCAGCTTAGACACAGGGGATGAAAAACTGTTTTTT. Its translation is CASSLDTGDEKLFF. The gene calls are TRBV7-8 and TRBJ1-4, with TRBD1 matching 7 bases. This CDR3 spans 14 amino acids. After removal of 1 base from V and 6 bases from J, the junction contained 2 bases not matched to a gene. Germline V gene data show CDR1 as SGHVS and CDR2 as FQNEAQ.

The CDR3 DNA is TGTGCCAGCAGCACGAAGACATATTACTATGGCTACACCTTC. This translates into CASSTKTYYYGYTF. The V call is TRBV21-1, the J call TRBJ1-2; the D call in the table, TRBD1, was not verified against the DNA. TRBV21-1 is a listed pseudogene. The CDR3 length is 14 residues.

The chain links TRBV6-6 to TRBJ1-2, with unresolved D. V dropped 0 bases and J dropped 5 bases, with 4 bases sitting between them. The CDR3 extends over 12 amino acids. The germline V gene encodes CDR1 MNHNY and CDR2 SVGAGI (reference sequence). The CDR3 reads CASSYSTYGYTF. In nucleotides, the CDR3 is TGTGCCAGCAGTTACTCTACATATGGCTACACCTTC.

This chain connects TRBV2 to TRBJ2-3; 11 nucleotides align to TRBD1. Germline CDR1 is SNHLY and CDR2 is FYNNEI. The CDR3 extends over 13 amino acids. The CDR3 DNA sequence: TGTGCTCAGGACAGGGGGCAAGCAGATACGCAGTATTTT. It encodes CAQDRGQADTQYF.

This clone was seen a handful of times. This chain uses TRBV4-2 with TRBJ2-4; 8 positions match TRBD1. CDR3 size: 17 residues. Germline V gene lookup returns CDR1 LGHNA and CDR2 YNFKEQ. V dropped 3 bases and J dropped 4; count of bases not matched to a gene: 11. The CDR3 spells CASSQATGTGSKNIQYF. DNA for the CDR3: TGTGCCAGCAGCCAGGCGACCGGGACAGGATCGAAAAACATTCAGTACTTC.

The J gene is TRBJ2-2, the V gene TRBV6-1, with 7 bases fitting TRBD2. The germline gives CDR1 MNHNS, CDR2 SASEGT. The CDR3 is made up of 14 amino acids. Trimming took 8 bases from V and 3 from J; bases not matched to a gene: 6. For the CDR3, the DNA is TGTGCCAGCGAAGGCGGGAGTCACACCGGGGAGCTGTTTTTT. Amino acids: CASEGGSHTGELFF.

The J gene is TRBJ2-1, the V gene TRBV28; TRBD2 agrees at 13 bases. CDR3 length equals 19 residues. Unmatched junction bases numbered 10, after V lost 1 base and J lost 4 bases. Germline V gene lookup returns CDR1 MDHEN and CDR2 SYDVKM. The CDR3 DNA is TGTGCCAGCAGTTTATCCGCCGGGACTAGCGGGGAGGGTTACAATGAGCAGTTCTTC. It encodes CASSLSAGTSGEGYNEQFF.

The DNA of the CDR3 is TGCAGCGTGGGGACAGGGACCTACGAGCAGTACTTC. It translates to CSVGTGTYEQYF. The genes are TRBV29-1 and TRBJ2-7, with 9 positions matching TRBD1. Germline assignment: CDR1 SQVTM and CDR2 ANQGSEA. With 6 bases clipped from V and 2 bases from J, the junction kept 2 bases outside the gene matches. This CDR3 has 12 amino acids.

The rearrangement uses TRBV6-5 and TRBJ2-2; a weak D match, TRBD1 (5 bases). V lost 7 bases and J 4 bases, leaving 16 bases between the germline ends. In germline, CDR1 is MNHEY, CDR2 SVGAGI. The length of the CDR3 is 15 residues. This CDR3 reads CASTLKPTVTGELFF. The CDR3 nucleotides are TGTGCCAGCACCCTTAAACCGACAGTCACCGGGGAGCTGTTTTTT.

The V gene is TRBV27, the J gene TRBJ1-1; TRBD1 might be the D (6 bases). V dropped 2 bases and J dropped 1 base, with 8 bases sitting between them. The CDR3 has 14 residues. CDR1 and CDR2 (germline): MNHEY, SMNVEV (reference sequence). Here the CDR3 DNA reads TGTGCCAGCAGTTTACCGGGACAGAACACTGAAGCTTTCTTT. It yields the protein CASSLPGQNTEAFF.

The V and J genes are TRBV9 and TRBJ1-1; possible D gene TRBD1, 5 bases. Germline V lookup: CDR1 SGDLS, CDR2 YYNGEE. V gave up 3 bases and J gave up 4 bases, with 13 bases separating them. The CDR3 contains 14 residues. The CDR3 nucleotides read TGTGCCAGCAGCGACTCTGGGGCGCGCACTGAAGCTTTCTTT. Its protein product is CASSDSGARTEAFF.

This rearrangement joins TRBV19 to TRBJ2-2, with D perhaps TRBD1 (6 bases). Trimming left V 3 bases short and J 1 base short, with 9 bases between. There are 15 residues in the CDR3. Germline lookup yields CDR1 LNHDA and CDR2 SQIVND (reference sequence). The CDR3: CASSMGTLNTGELFF. CDR3 nucleotides: TGTGCCAGTAGTATGGGGACACTGAACACCGGGGAGCTGTTTTTT.

The chain recombines TRBV27 with TRBJ2-3; 14 bases map to TRBD2. V shed 5 bases, J shed 5 bases, and the junction held 9 bases outside the gene matches. The CDR3 sequence is 17 residues long. Germline V gene data show CDR1 as MNHEY and CDR2 as SMNVEV (reference sequence). The CDR3 sequence: CASSMTSGRVWGDTQYF. CDR3 DNA: TGTGCCAGCAGTATGACTAGCGGGAGGGTCTGGGGAGATACGCAGTATTTT.

This chain joins TRBV29-1 and TRBJ1-2; D gene unclear. V lost 6 bases, J lost 1 base, and 6 bases lay in between. Germline CDR1 and CDR2: SQVTM and ANQGSEA. This CDR3 region has 11 residues. The DNA of the CDR3 is TGCAGCGTCCGTAGTAACTATGGCTACACCTTC. Protein product: CSVRSNYGYTF. Full variable domain (outside the CDR3, taken from reference TRBV29-1 and TRBJ1-2): SAVISQKPSRDICQRGTSLTIQCQVDSQVTMMFWYRQQPGQSLTLIATANQGSEATYESGFVIDKFPISRPNLTFSTLTVSNMSPEDSSIYLCSVRSNYGYTFGSGTRLTVV.

This clone was recorded only once. DNA for the CDR3: TGTGCCAGCAGCTCTCCCCGGGGGTTCCAGCCCCAGCATTTT. Translated, it gives CASSSPRGFQPQHF. The rearrangement uses TRBV28 and TRBJ1-5; TRBD1 is a possible D gene (5 bases). V lost 6 bases and J 7 bases, leaving 16 bases between the germline ends. The V gene's germline CDR1 is MDHEN and CDR2 SYDVKM. The CDR3 runs 14 residues. The variable domain in full, completed from reference TRBV28 and TRBJ1-5, reads DVKVTQSSRYLVKRTGEKVFLECVQDMDHENMFWYRQDPGLGLRLIYFSYDVKMKEKGDIPEGYSVSREKKERFSLILESASTNQTSMYLCASSSPRGFQPQHFGDGTRLSIL.

The CDR3 DNA sequence: TGTGCCAGTAAGCTAGAGAGAGGGAGGGCCTACAATGAGCAGTTCTTC. Translated: CASKLERGRAYNEQFF. The chain employs TRBV19 and TRBJ2-1; 7 positions match TRBD2. The CDR3 is 16 residues long. Germline values: CDR1 LNHDA, CDR2 SQIVND (reference sequence). Trimming removed 7 bases from V and 2 bases from J; junction bases left unmatched: 11.